This T cell receptor beta chain derives from a study of blood T cell repertoires in COVID-19. About the study: Italy, Spain and the United States were the sources of the convalescent and acute COVID-19 samples. T cells, B-cell-depleted T cells, or PBMCs provided the cDNA or gDNA that served as material.

The length of the CDR3 is 14 residues. CDR1 is LNHDA and CDR2 is SQIVND in the germline V gene (reference sequence). After removal of 3 bases from V and 6 bases from J, the junction contained 7 bases not matched to a gene. The repertoire was sequenced with immunoSEQ multiplex PCR; TCRdb's copy has only in-frame clones and lacks some. Among around 100,000 clones, around four fifths were seen once, and the ten largest hold 9% to 14%. The source of this sequence is a woman between 65 and 79 years old with acute or convalescent COVID-19. The chain employs TRBV19 and TRBJ1-2; 7 bases fit TRBD1. Sequencing used peripheral blood. Written as DNA, the CDR3 is TGTGCCAGTAGTATCCCCGGACAGGCCAATGGCTACACCTTC. This encodes CASSIPGQANGYTF.